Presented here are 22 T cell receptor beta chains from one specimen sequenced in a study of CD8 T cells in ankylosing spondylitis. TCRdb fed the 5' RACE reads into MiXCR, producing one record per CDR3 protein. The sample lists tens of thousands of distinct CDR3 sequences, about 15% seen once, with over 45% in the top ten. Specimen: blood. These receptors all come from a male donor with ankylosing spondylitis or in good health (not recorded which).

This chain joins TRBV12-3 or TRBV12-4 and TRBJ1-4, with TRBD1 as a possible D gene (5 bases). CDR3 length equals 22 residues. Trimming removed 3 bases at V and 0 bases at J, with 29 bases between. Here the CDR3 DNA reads TGTGCCAGCAGTTTTAAGGTCAGGGAGGTATTGGAAAGGAGGGCAACTAATGAAAAACTGTTTTTT. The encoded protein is CASSFKVREVLERRATNEKLFF.

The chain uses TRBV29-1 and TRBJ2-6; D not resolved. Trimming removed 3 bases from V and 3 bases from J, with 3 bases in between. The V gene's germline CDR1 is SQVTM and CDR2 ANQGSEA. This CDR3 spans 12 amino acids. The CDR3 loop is CSVDIGANVLTF. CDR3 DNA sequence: TGCAGCGTTGATATTGGGGCCAACGTCCTGACTTTC.

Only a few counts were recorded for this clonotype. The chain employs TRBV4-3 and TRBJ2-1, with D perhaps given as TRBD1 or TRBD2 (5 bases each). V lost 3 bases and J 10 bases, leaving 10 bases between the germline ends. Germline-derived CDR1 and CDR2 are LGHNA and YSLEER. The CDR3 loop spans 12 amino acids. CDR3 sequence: CASSQGVLEQFF. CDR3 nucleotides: TGCGCCAGCAGCCAGGGGGTCTTGGAGCAGTTCTTC.

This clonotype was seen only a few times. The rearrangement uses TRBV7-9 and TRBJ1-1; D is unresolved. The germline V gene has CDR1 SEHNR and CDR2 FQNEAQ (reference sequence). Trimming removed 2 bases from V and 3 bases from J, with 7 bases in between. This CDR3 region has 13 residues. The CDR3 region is CASSLPGDTEAFF. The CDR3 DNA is TGTGCCAGCAGCTTACCTGGGGACACTGAAGCTTTCTTT. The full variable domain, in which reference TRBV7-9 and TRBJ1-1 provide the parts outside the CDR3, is DTGVSQNPRHKITKRGQNVTFRCDPISEHNRLYWYRQTLGQGPEFLTYFQNEAQLEKSRLLSDRFSAERPKGSFSTLEIQRTEQGDSAMYLCASSLPGDTEAFFGQGTRLTVV.

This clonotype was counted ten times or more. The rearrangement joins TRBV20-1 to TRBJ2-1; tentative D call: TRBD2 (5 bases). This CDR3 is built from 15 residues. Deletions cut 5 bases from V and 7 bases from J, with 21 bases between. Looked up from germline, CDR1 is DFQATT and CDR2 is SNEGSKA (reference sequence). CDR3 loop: CSAPALALTPNEQFF. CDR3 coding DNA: TGCAGTGCTCCCGCTCTAGCACTCACTCCAAATGAGCAGTTCTTC.

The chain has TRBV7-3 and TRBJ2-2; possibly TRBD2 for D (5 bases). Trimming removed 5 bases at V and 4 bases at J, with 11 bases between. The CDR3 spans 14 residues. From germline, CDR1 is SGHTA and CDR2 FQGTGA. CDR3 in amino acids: CASSPLSGTGELFF. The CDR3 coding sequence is TGTGCCAGCAGCCCCCTAAGCGGCACCGGGGAGCTGTTTTTT.

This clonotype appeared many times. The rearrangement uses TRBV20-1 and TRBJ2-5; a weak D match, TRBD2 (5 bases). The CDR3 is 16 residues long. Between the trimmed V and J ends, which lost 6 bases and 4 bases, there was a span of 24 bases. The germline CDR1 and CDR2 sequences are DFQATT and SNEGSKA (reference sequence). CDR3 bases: TGCAGTGCCCAAGGAGCGACGCGAGGGTTGCGAGAGACCCAGTACTTC. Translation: CSAQGATRGLRETQYF.

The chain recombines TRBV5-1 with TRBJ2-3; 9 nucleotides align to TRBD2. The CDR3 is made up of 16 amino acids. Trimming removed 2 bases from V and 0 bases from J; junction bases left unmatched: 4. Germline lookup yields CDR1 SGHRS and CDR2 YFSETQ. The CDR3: CASSFGLANSTDTQYF. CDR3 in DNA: TGCGCCAGCAGCTTTGGACTAGCGAATAGCACAGATACGCAGTATTTT.

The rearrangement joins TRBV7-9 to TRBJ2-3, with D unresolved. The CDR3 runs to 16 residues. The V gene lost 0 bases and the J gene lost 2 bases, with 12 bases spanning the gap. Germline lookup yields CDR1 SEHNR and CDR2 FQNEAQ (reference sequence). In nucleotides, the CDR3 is TGTGCCAGCAGCTTAGCTTTTAGTGGCACCACAGATACGCAGTATTTT. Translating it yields CASSLAFSGTTDTQYF.

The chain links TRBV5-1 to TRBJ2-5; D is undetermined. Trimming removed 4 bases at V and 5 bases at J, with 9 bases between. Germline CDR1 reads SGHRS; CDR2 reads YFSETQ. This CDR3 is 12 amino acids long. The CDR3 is CASSDDRETQYF. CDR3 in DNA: TGCGCCAGCAGCGACGATCGCGAGACCCAGTACTTC.

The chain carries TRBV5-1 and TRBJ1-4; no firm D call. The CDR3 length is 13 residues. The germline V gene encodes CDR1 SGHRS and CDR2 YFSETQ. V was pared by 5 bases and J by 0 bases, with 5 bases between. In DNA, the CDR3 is TGCGCCAGCAGGACGGCAACTAATGAAAAACTGTTTTTT. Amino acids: CASRTATNEKLFF.

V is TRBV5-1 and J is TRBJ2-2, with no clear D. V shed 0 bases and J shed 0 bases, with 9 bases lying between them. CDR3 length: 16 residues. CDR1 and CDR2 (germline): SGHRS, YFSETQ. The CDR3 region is CASSLGYTPNTGELFF. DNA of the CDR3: TGCGCCAGCAGCTTGGGTTACACCCCGAACACCGGGGAGCTGTTTTTT.

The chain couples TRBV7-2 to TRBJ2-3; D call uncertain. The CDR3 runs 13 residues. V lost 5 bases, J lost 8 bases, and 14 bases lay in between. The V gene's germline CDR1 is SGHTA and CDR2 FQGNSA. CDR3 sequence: CASSVLGLGTQYF. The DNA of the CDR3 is TGTGCCAGCAGCGTGCTGGGGTTAGGTACGCAGTATTTT.

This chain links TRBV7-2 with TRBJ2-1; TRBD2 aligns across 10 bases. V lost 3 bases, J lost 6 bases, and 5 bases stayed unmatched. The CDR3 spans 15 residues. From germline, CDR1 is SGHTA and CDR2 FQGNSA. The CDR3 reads CASSFKTSGPNEQFF. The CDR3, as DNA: TGTGCCAGCAGCTTTAAGACTAGCGGGCCCAATGAGCAGTTCTTC.

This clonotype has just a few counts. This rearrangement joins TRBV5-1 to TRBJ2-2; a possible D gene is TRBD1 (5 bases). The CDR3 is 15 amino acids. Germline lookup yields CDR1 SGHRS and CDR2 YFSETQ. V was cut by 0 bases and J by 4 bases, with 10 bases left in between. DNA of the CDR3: TGCGCCAGCAGCTTGGGACAGAAAACCACCGGGGAGCTGTTTTTT. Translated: CASSLGQKTTGELFF.

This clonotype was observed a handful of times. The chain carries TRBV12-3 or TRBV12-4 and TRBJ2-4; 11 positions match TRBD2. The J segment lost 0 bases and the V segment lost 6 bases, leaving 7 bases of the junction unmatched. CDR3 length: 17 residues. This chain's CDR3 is CASSRGTSGVAKNIQYF. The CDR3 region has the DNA TGTGCCAGCAGCAGAGGGACTAGCGGTGTAGCCAAAAACATTCAGTACTTC.

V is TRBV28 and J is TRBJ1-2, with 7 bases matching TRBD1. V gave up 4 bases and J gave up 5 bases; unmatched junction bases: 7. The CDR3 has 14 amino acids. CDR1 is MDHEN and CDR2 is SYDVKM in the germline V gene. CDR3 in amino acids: CASSSIPGGYGYTF. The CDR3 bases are TGTGCCAGCAGTTCCATTCCAGGGGGATATGGCTACACCTTC.

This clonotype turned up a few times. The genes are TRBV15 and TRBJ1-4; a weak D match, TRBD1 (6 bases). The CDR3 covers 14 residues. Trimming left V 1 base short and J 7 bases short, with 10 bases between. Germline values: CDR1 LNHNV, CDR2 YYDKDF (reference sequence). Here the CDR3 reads CATSRVGTFEKLFF. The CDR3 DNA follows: TGTGCCACCAGCAGAGTCGGGACATTTGAAAAACTGTTTTTT.

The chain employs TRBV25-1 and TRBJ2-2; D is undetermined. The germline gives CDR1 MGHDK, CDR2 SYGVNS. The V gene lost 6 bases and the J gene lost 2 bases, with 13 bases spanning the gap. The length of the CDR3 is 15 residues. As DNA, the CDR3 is TGTGCCAGCAGCGAACAGAGCCTCAACACCGGGGAGCTGTTTTTT. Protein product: CASSEQSLNTGELFF.

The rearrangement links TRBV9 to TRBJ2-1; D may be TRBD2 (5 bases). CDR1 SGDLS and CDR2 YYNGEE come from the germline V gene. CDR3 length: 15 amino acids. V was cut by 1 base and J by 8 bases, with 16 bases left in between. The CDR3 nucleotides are TGTGCCAGCAGCGTAAGGTTGGACGGGGTGGATGAGCAGTTCTTC. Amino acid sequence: CASSVRLDGVDEQFF.

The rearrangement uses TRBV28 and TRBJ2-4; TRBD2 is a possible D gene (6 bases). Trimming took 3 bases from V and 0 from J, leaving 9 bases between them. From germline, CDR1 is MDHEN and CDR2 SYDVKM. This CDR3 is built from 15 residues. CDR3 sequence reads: CASSLRGLAKNIQYF. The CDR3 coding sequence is TGTGCCAGCAGTTTGCGGGGACTAGCCAAAAACATTCAGTACTTC.

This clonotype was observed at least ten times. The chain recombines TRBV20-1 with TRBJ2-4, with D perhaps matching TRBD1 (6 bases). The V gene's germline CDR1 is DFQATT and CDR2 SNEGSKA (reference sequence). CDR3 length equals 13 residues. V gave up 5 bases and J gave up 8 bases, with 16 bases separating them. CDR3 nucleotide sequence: TGCAGTGCTCGAGCGACAGGCCGGGACATTCAGTACTTC. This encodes CSARATGRDIQYF.